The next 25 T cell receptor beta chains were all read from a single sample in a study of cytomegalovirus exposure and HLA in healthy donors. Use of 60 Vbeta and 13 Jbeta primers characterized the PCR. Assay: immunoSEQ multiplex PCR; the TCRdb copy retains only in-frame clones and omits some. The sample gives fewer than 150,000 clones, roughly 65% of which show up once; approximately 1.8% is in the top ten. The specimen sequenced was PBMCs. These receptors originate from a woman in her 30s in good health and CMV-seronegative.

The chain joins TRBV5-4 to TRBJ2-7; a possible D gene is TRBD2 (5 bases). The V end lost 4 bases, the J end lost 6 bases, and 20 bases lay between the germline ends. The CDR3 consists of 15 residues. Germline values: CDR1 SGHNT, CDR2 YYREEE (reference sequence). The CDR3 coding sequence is TGTGCCAGCAGCCGCGGTTCGGGGTTCTCGACCGAGCAGTACTTC. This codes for CASSRGSGFSTEQYF.

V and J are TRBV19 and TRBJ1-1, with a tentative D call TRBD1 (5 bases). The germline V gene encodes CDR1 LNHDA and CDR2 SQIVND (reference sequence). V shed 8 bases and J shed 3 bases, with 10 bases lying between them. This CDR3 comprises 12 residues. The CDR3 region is CASLRGYTEAFF. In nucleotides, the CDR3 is TGTGCCAGTCTAAGGGGCTACACTGAAGCTTTCTTT.

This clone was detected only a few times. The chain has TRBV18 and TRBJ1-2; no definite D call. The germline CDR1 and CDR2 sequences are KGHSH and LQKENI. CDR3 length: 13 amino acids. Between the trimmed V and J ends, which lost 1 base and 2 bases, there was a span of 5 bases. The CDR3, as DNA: TGTGCCAGCTCACCACGGCAGAACTATGGCTACACCTTC. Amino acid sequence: CASSPRQNYGYTF.

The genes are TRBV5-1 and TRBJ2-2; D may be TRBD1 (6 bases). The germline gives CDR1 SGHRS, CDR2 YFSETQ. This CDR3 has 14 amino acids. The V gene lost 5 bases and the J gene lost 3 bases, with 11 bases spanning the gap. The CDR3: CASRQGPDTGELFF. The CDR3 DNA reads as TGCGCCAGCAGGCAGGGGCCGGACACCGGGGAGCTGTTTTTT.

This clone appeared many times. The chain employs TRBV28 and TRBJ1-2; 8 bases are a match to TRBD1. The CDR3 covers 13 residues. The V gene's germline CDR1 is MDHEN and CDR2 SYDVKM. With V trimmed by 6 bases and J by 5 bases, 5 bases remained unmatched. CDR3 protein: CASRPGGYYGYTF. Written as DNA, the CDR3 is TGTGCCAGCAGGCCAGGGGGCTATTATGGCTACACCTTC.

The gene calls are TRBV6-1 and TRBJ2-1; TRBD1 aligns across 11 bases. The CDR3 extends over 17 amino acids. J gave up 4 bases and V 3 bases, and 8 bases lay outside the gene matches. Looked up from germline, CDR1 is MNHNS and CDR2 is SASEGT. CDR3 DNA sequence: TGTGCCAGCAGTGACCCGATAGGGACAGGGGGATACAATGAGCAGTTCTTC. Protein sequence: CASSDPIGTGGYNEQFF.

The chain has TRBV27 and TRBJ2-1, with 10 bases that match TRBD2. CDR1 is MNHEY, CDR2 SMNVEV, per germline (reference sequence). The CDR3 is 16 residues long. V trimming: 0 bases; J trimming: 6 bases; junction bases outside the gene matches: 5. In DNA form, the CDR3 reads TGTGCCAGCAGTTTATCCCTAGCGGGAGTGGGCAATGAGCAGTTCTTC. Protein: CASSLSLAGVGNEQFF.

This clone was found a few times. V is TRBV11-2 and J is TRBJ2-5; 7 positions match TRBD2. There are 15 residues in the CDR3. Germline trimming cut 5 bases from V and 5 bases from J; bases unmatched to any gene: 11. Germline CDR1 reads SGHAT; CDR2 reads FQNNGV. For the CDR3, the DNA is TGTGCCAGCAGCCCTTCGTGGGGGGAGGGGGAGACCCAGTACTTC. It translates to CASSPSWGEGETQYF. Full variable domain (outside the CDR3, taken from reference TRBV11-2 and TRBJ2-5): EAGVAQSPRYKIIEKRQSVAFWCNPISGHATLYWYQQILGQGPKLLIQFQNNGVVDDSQLPKDRFSAERLKGVDSTLKIQPAKLEDSAVYLCASSPSWGEGETQYFGPGTRLLVL.

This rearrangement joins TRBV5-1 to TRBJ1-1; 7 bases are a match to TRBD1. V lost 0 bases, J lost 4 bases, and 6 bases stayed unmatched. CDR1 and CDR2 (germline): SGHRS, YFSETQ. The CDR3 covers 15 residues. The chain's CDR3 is CASSLADREGTEAFF. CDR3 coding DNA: TGCGCCAGCAGCTTGGCCGACAGGGAAGGCACTGAAGCTTTCTTT.

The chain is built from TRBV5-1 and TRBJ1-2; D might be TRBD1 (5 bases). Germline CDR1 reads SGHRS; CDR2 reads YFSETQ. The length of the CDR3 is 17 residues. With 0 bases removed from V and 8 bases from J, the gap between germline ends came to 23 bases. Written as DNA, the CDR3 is TGCGCCAGCAGCTTGGCCCCCCTTGCAGGGTCAATCGAGGGCTACACCTTC. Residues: CASSLAPLAGSIEGYTF.

The CDR3 DNA reads TGTGCCAGCCTAGGGGGAGTGGGGGGCTACACCTTC. Its protein is CASLGGVGGYTF. The chain employs TRBV28 and TRBJ1-2; TRBD1 is a possible D gene (6 bases). Germline V gene data show CDR1 as MDHEN and CDR2 as SYDVKM. Trimming pared 8 bases from V and 8 bases from J, leaving 15 bases between. CDR3 length equals 12 residues.

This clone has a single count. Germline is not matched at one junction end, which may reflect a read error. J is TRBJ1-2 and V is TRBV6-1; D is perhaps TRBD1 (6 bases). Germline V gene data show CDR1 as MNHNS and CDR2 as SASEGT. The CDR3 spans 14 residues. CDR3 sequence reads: CATLPDSSSYGHTF. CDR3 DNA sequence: TGTGCCACCCTTCCGGACAGTTCCTCCTATGGCCACACCTTC.

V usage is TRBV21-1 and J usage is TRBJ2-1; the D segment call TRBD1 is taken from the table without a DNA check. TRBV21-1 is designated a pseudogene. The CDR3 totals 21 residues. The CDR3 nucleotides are TGTGCCAGCAGCAAAGAAACGGGACAGGGGGCGCGAAGGTCCCTCTACAATGAGCAGTTCTTC. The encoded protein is CASSKETGQGARRSLYNEQFF.

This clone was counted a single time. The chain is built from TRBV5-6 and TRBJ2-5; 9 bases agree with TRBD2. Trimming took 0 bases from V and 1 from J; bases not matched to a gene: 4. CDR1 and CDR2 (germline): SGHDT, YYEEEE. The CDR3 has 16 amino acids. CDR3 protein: CASSLDWRGGQETQYF. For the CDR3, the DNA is TGTGCCAGCAGCTTGGATTGGCGGGGGGGCCAAGAGACCCAGTACTTC.

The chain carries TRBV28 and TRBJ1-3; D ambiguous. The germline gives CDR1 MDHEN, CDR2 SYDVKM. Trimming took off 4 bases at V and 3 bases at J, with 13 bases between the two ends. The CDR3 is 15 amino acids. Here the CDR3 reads CASSSPAGNGNTIYF. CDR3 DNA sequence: TGTGCCAGCAGTTCCCCCGCGGGGAATGGAAACACCATATATTTT.

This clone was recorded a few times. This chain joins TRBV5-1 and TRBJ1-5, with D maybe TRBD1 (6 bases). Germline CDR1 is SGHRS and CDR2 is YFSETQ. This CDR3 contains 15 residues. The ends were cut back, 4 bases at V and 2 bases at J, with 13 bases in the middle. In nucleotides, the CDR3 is TGCGCCAGCAGCCCCAGGGGTGGGGGCAATCAGCCCCAGCATTTT. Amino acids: CASSPRGGGNQPQHF.

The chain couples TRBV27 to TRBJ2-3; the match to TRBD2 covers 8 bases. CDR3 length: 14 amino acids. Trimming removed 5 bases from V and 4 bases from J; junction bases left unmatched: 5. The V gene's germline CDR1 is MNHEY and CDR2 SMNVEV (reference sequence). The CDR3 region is CASSTSGSPDTQYF. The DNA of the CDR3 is TGTGCCAGCAGTACGAGCGGGAGTCCAGATACGCAGTATTTT.

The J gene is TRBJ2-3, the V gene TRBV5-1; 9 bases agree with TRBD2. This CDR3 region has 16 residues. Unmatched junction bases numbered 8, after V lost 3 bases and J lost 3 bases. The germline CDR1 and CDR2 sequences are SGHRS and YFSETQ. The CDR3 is CASSYGAGGRTDTQYF. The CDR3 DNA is TGCGCCAGCAGCTATGGCGCGGGGGGGCGGACAGATACGCAGTATTTT.

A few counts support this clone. The CDR3 loop reads CASRQRAGENSPLHF. The CDR3, as DNA: TGTGCCAGCAGGCAAAGGGCAGGGGAGAATTCACCCCTCCACTTT. This chain connects TRBV27 to TRBJ1-6, with a possible D match to TRBD1 (6 bases). The CDR3 consists of 15 residues. Trimming shortened V by 6 bases and J by 7 bases, and 16 bases separated the two germline ends. Germline-derived CDR1 and CDR2 are MNHEY and SMNVEV (reference sequence).

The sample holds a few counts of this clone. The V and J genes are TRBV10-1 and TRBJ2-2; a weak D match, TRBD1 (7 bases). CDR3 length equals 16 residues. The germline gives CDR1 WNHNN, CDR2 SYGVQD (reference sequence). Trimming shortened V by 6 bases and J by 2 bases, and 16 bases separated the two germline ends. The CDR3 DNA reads TGCGCCAGCAGCGGGGGCCGGGACAGCAACACCGGGGAGCTGTTTTTT. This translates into CASSGGRDSNTGELFF.

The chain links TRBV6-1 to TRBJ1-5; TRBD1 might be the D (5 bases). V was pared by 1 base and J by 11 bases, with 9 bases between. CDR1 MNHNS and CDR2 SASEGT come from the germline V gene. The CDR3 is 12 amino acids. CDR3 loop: CASSEEWGAQHF. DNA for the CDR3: TGTGCCAGCAGTGAAGAGTGGGGGGCCCAGCATTTT.

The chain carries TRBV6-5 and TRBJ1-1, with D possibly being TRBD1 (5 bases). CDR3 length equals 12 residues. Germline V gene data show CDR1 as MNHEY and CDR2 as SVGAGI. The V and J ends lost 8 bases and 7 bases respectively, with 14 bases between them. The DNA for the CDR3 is TGTGCCAGCGGAGGCGTGGGGGGTGAAGCTTTCTTT. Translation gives CASGGVGGEAFF.

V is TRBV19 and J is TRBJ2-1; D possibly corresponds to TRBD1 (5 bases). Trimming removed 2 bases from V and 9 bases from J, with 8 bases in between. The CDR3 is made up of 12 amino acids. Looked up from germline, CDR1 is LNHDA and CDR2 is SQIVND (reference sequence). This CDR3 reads CASSIQGSEQFF. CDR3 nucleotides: TGTGCCAGTAGTATACAGGGAAGTGAGCAGTTCTTC.

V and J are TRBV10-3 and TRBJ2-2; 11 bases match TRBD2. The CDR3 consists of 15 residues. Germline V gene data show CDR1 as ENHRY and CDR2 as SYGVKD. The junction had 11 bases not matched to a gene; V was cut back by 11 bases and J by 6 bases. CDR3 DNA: TGTGCCCAAACCGCCGGGACTAGCGGCGCCGGGGAGCTGTTTTTT. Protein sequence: CAQTAGTSGAGELFF.

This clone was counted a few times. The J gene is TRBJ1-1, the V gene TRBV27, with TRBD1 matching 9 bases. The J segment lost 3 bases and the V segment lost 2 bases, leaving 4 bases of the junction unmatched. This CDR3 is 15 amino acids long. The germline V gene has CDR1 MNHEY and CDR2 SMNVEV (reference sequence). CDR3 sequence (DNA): TGTGCCAGCAGTTTAACACAGGGGGCGTACACTGAAGCTTTCTTT. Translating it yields CASSLTQGAYTEAFF.